The source of this TCR beta chain is a study of shared clonotypes between healthy human individuals. A CD45RA+ naive subset and a CD45RA-negative memory subset were split from CD4+ cells. The germline CDR1 and CDR2 sequences are LNHDA and SQIVND (reference sequence). The V and J ends lost 5 bases and 1 base respectively, with 11 bases between them. The CDR3 loop spans 15 amino acids. Profiling relied on immunoSEQ multiplex PCR, and the TCRdb table lists in-frame clones only, not all of them. The sample holds over a million clones; approximately 68% are singletons and the top ten take about 1.5%. This chain connects TRBV19 to TRBJ2-2; TRBD2 is a possible D gene (5 bases). The sequence was collected from a man between 18 and 35 years old in good health. Sequenced input: memory CD4+ T cells sorted from blood. Subset described: CD45RA-negative fraction. The CDR3 DNA reads TGTGCCAGTAGTCCTTACGGGGAGAACACCGGGGAGCTGTTTTTT. Translating it yields CASSPYGENTGELFF. The full variable domain, its missing parts supplied by reference TRBV19 and TRBJ2-2, is DGGITQSPKYLFRKEGQNVTLSCEQNLNHDAMYWYRQDPGQGLRLIYYSQIVNDFQKGDIAEGYSVSREKKESFPLTVTSAQKNPTAFYLCASSPYGENTGELFFGEGSRLTVL.